A single sample is the source of the 8 T cell receptor beta chains below, sequenced in a study of T-cell reconstitution after alpha-beta-depleted transplantation in children. Researchers prepared the TCRbeta library using unique molecular identifiers, the study reports. TCRdb recomputed calls from the PCR reads with MiXCR, one row per CDR3 protein. This sample has about 640,000 distinct CDR3 sequences, with roughly 13% found just once. The material was PBMCs, mostly from graft donor cells, obtained 360 days after TCRalphabeta/CD19-depleted stem cell transplant. The receptors come from a male patient under 18 who had a stem cell transplant for acute myeloid leukemia, so the T cells may come from the graft donor.

The V call is TRBV7-8, the J call TRBJ2-1; D not certain. V lost 2 bases and J lost 4, with 21 bases in between. The CDR3 is made up of 18 amino acids. Germline V gene sequence: CDR1 SGHVS, CDR2 FQNEAQ. For the CDR3, the DNA is TGTGCCAGCAGCTTACAGGAAATTGTACTATCCAATTACAATGAGCAGTTCTTC. It specifies CASSLQEIVLSNYNEQFF.

This clonotype was picked up many times. J is TRBJ2-7 and V is TRBV20-1, with D perhaps TRBD2 (6 bases). The CDR3 is 13 amino acids. Trimming removed 3 bases from V and 3 bases from J, with 12 bases in between. Per the germline V gene, CDR1 is DFQATT and CDR2 is SNEGSKA (reference sequence). For the CDR3, the DNA is TGCAGTGCTAGGCGGGACTGGAACTACGAGCAGTACTTC. Its protein product is CSARRDWNYEQYF.

The chain recombines TRBV23-1 with TRBJ2-3; D is perhaps TRBD1 or TRBD2 (5 bases each). TRBV23-1 is identified as an open reading frame with a role that is uncertain. V was cut by 0 bases and J by 1 base, with 11 bases left in between. The CDR3 spans 16 residues. The DNA for the CDR3 is TGCGCCAGCAGTCAATCATATGGGACCTGCACAGATACGCAGTATTTT. It translates to CASSQSYGTCTDTQYF.

The V call is TRBV12-3 or TRBV12-4, the J call TRBJ1-6, with TRBD1 identical over 7 bases. The CDR3 extends over 13 amino acids. Trimming removed 6 bases from V and 9 bases from J; junction bases left unmatched: 5. The CDR3, as DNA: TGTGCCAGCAGCGGGACAGACTCTTCACCCCTCCACTTT. This encodes CASSGTDSSPLHF.

This clonotype was observed many times. The chain employs TRBV5-1 and TRBJ2-5, with TRBD1 as a possible D gene (5 bases). From germline, CDR1 is SGHRS and CDR2 YFSETQ. The CDR3 consists of 14 residues. V gave up 7 bases and J gave up 3 bases, with 16 bases separating them. CDR3 sequence (DNA): TGCGCCAGCTCCCAGGGAAGGGAAAAAGAGACCCAGTACTTC. Translated: CASSQGREKETQYF.

This clonotype has a count of ten or more. This chain links TRBV12-3 or TRBV12-4 with TRBJ2-7; D not resolved. The CDR3 totals 12 residues. V dropped 7 bases and J dropped 2 bases, with 9 bases sitting between them. In nucleotides, the CDR3 is TGTGCCAGCAAAGGCGGCCCCTACGAGCAGTACTTC. This gives the protein CASKGGPYEQYF.

This clonotype was observed a handful of times. V is TRBV20-1 and J is TRBJ2-3; perhaps TRBD2 as D (5 bases). Per the germline V gene, CDR1 is DFQATT and CDR2 is SNEGSKA (reference sequence). The CDR3 sequence is 13 residues long. The V gene lost 3 bases and the J gene lost 1 base, with 8 bases spanning the gap. The CDR3 spells CSASRRGTDTQYF. CDR3 in DNA: TGCAGTGCTAGTCGGCGGGGCACAGATACGCAGTATTTT.

This clonotype was counted many times. This chain links TRBV12-3 or TRBV12-4 with TRBJ1-5; 7 bases align to TRBD1. This CDR3 comprises 16 residues. Losses at the gene ends were 7 bases for V and 0 bases for J; bases not matched to a gene: 9. This CDR3 reads CASTAGQFYSNQPQHF. CDR3 coding DNA: TGTGCCAGCACCGCGGGACAGTTTTATAGCAATCAGCCCCAGCATTTT.